A single sample gave rise to the 32 T cell receptor beta chains below, sequenced in a study of T cell clonality in common variable immunodeficiency (dated by TCRdb to between 2014 and 2017). Libraries were built with the immunoSEQ multiplex PCR assay. As stored in TCRdb, this immuneACCESS dataset retains in-frame rearrangements with V and J assigned. A fraction of the clones does not appear; measured against another copy, unresolved V genes explain less than half of the discrepancy, and the remainder lacks a known reason. This sample includes roughly 58,000 clones, and none of them was observed just once. The leading ten clones occupy approximately 0.84% of the sample. Sequencing was carried out using peripheral blood mononuclear cells. These receptors were obtained from a person between 18 and 75 years old in good health.

This clone came up many times. The DNA ends 3 residues before the CDR3 does, and the rest of the CDR3 is filled in from the germline J gene. J is TRBJ2-1 and V is TRBV7-2; D might be TRBD2 (6 bases). The CDR3 covers 13 residues. CDR1 is SGHTA and CDR2 is FQGNSA in the germline V gene. Trimming left V 5 bases short and J 5 bases short, with 10 bases between. The CDR3 is CASSEGLNNEQFF. Incomplete CDR3 DNA: TGTGCCAGCAGCGAGGGACTTAACAATGAG.

This clone came up many times. The observed sequence ends 3 residues before the CDR3 terminus, with the missing tail filled in from the germline J gene. This chain uses TRBV20-1 with TRBJ1-1; no firm D call. V was clipped by 3 bases and J by 0 bases, with 8 bases between them. Germline V gene lookup returns CDR1 DFQATT and CDR2 SNEGSKA (reference sequence). There are 13 residues in the CDR3. Incomplete CDR3 DNA: TGCAGTGCTAGTTGGCAGATGAACACTGAA. Translated: CSASWQMNTE. The entire CDR3 sequence reads CSASWQMNTEAFF.

This clone was found many times. Read data end 3 residues before the CDR3 end; the end is taken from the germline J gene. The J gene is TRBJ2-6, the V gene TRBV19; tentatively, D is TRBD2 (6 bases). Trimming removed 5 bases from V and 1 base from J, with 15 bases in between. This CDR3 has 17 residues. The germline V gene has CDR1 LNHDA and CDR2 SQIVND (reference sequence). CDR3 loop: CASSPRSGGSGANVLTF. CDR3 DNA, as far as it was read: TGTGCCAGTAGTCCCCGAAGTGGGGGGTCTGGGGCCAACGTC.

The table lists this clone with many counts. The CDR3 end is not reached by the read, which stops 3 residues before it; the germline J gene fills it in. The chain is built from TRBV20-1 and TRBJ1-1, with D unresolved. Trimming left V 1 base short and J 1 base short, with 7 bases between. This CDR3 spans 13 amino acids. Per germline, CDR1 DFQATT and CDR2 SNEGSKA (reference sequence). The CDR3 sequence: CSARGQRNTEAFF. CDR3 DNA (partial): TGCAGTGCTAGAGGGCAGCGGAACACTGAA.

This clone was found many times. Sequencing ends 3 residues short of the CDR3 end; the germline J gene provides the rest. The V and J genes are TRBV6-2 or TRBV6-3 and TRBJ1-1; no definite D call. The CDR3 spans 16 residues. The germline V and J ends were trimmed by 0 bases and 1 base, with 12 bases remaining between them. Germline V gives CDR1 MNHEY, CDR2 SVGEGT. The CDR3 DNA, read in part, is TGTGCCAGCAGTTACTCTAGGGCCCTAGCGAACACTGAA. It encodes CASSYSRALANTE. The entire CDR3 reads CASSYSRALANTEAFF.

The sample holds many counts of this clone. The CDR3 end lies 3 residues beyond the end of the read and is filled in from the germline J gene. This chain uses TRBV5-1 with TRBJ1-1; D uncertain. This CDR3 spans 13 amino acids. Germline V gene data show CDR1 as SGHRS and CDR2 as YFSETQ. V was pared by 5 bases and J by 1 base, with 9 bases between. The chain's CDR3 is CASRLGRNTEAFF. The CDR3 bases that were read are TGCGCCAGCAGACTTGGTCGGAACACTGAA.

This clone was recorded many times. The read stops 3 residues short of the end of the CDR3; the missing end is completed from the germline J gene. V is TRBV7-3 and J is TRBJ2-3; a possible D gene is TRBD2 (6 bases). Germline loops: CDR1 SGHTA, CDR2 FQGTGA. This CDR3 comprises 14 residues. Trimming shortened V by 5 bases and J by 6 bases, and 15 bases separated the two germline ends. The DNA read from the CDR3 is TGTGCCAGCAGCCTGGGCGGGGCTGCCGATACG. This encodes CASSLGGAADT. The whole CDR3 reads CASSLGGAADTQYF.

This clone was seen many times. The read ends 3 residues before the CDR3 terminus; that terminus is restored from the germline J gene. V usage is TRBV20-1 and J usage is TRBJ1-6, with D perhaps matching TRBD1 (5 bases). This CDR3 has 16 amino acids. CDR1 and CDR2 from the germline V gene are DFQATT and SNEGSKA (reference sequence). V was trimmed by 6 bases and J by 5 bases, leaving 20 bases between them. The CDR3 here is CSAHHRRGLDNSPLHF. The sequenced CDR3 bases are TGCAGTGCCCATCATCGGAGGGGCCTAGATAATTCACCC.

With regard to this clone: The read halts 3 residues ahead of the CDR3 end, with the missing end drawn from the germline J gene. The gene calls are TRBV19 and TRBJ1-1; maybe TRBD1 (5 bases). The V gene's germline CDR1 is LNHDA and CDR2 SQIVND (reference sequence). V was cut by 6 bases and J by 0 bases, with 8 bases left in between. The CDR3 contains 13 residues. CDR3 DNA, as far as it was read: TGTGCCAGTAGCGACAGATTGAACACTGAA. Its translation is CASSDRLNTE. The full-length CDR3 reads as CASSDRLNTEAFF.

This clone was seen ten or more times. The read terminates 3 residues before the CDR3 end, so the remaining end is supplied by the germline J gene. The V gene is TRBV20-1, the J gene TRBJ2-3; 9 nucleotides align to TRBD2. Germline V gene data show CDR1 as DFQATT and CDR2 as SNEGSKA (reference sequence). V gave up 5 bases and J gave up 3 bases; unmatched junction bases: 9. The CDR3 covers 15 residues. CDR3 region: CSAADAGGPTDTQYF. The CDR3 bases that were read are TGCAGTGCTGCTGACGCGGGAGGGCCAACAGATACG.

This clone was picked up many times. The CDR3 is cut off 3 residues early in the read; its end comes from the germline J gene. V gene TRBV20-1 combines with J gene TRBJ2-1; D possibly corresponds to TRBD1 (6 bases). Per the germline V gene, CDR1 is DFQATT and CDR2 is SNEGSKA (reference sequence). The CDR3 has 16 amino acids. The V end was cut by 5 bases, the J end by 8 bases, with 25 bases between. Here the CDR3 reads CSALYRGADRGDEQFF. The sequenced part of the CDR3 DNA is TGCAGTGCTCTGTACAGAGGGGCGGACAGAGGGGATGAG.

This clone has ten or more counts. The observed sequence ends 3 residues before the CDR3 terminus, with the missing tail filled in from the germline J gene. This chain links TRBV30 with TRBJ2-7, with D maybe TRBD1 (6 bases). The CDR3 consists of 11 residues. Germline CDR1 and CDR2: GTSNPN and SVGIG (reference sequence). Trimming cost V 7 bases and J 4 bases, with 11 bases left between them. The sequenced part of the CDR3 DNA is TGTGCCTTGAGCAGGGGATACGAG. Its translation is CALSRGYE. The whole CDR3 protein is CALSRGYEQYF.

This clone was counted at least ten times. Read data end 3 residues before the CDR3 end; the end is taken from the germline J gene. This chain connects TRBV19 to TRBJ1-4; 8 bases match TRBD1. V shed 4 bases and J 8 bases; nucleotides not matched to a gene: 9. Germline loops: CDR1 LNHDA, CDR2 SQIVND (reference sequence). The CDR3 consists of 15 residues. The CDR3 bases that were read are TGTGCCAGTAGTACCCGGACAGGGAGACGCGAAAAA. Encoded protein: CASSTRTGRREK. The CDR3, in full, reads CASSTRTGRREKLFF.

At least ten counts were recorded for this clone. The read comes to an end 3 residues before the CDR3 does, leaving the germline J gene to fill in the end. The rearrangement links TRBV5-5 to TRBJ1-2; D gene ambiguous. The CDR3 is 15 residues long. Trimming took 0 bases from V and 5 from J, leaving 14 bases between them. Germline V gene lookup returns CDR1 SGHKS and CDR2 YYEKEE (reference sequence). The CDR3: CASSLGTGRGYGYTF. CDR3 bases read: TGTGCCAGCAGCTTGGGGACTGGCCGGGGATATGGC.

This clone has a count of ten or more. The CDR3 end falls 3 residues outside the read, so it is completed with the germline J gene. The chain is built from TRBV20-1 and TRBJ1-4, with TRBD1 matching over 9 bases. CDR3 size: 14 residues. Germline V gene lookup returns CDR1 DFQATT and CDR2 SNEGSKA (reference sequence). V was pared by 3 bases and J by 8 bases, with 7 bases of the junction left unmatched. CDR3 in amino acids: CSAREGQGGEKLFF. Incomplete CDR3 DNA: TGCAGTGCTAGGGAGGGACAGGGCGGAGAAAAA.

At least ten counts were recorded for this clone. With the read ending 3 residues before the CDR3 end, the germline J gene is used to fill in that end. The chain uses TRBV7-7 and TRBJ2-2; TRBD1 might be the D (6 bases). The CDR3 is made up of 14 amino acids. Germline V gene sequence: CDR1 SSHAT, CDR2 FNYEAQ (reference sequence). The CDR3 bases that were read are TGTGCCAGCAGTCGTGGCAGGGGAAGTGAAAAG. Its translation is CASSRGRGSEK. The complete CDR3 reads CASSRGRGSEKLFF.

This clone came up many times. The CDR3 is cut off 3 residues early in the read; its end comes from the germline J gene. This sequence joins TRBV5-4 and TRBJ2-5; D is ambiguous. The CDR3 extends over 13 amino acids. In germline, CDR1 is SGHNT, CDR2 YYREEE (reference sequence). V was pared by 0 bases and J by 1 base, with 4 bases between. The CDR3 sequence: CASSLGSQETQYF. Partial CDR3 DNA: TGTGCCAGCAGCTTGGGCAGCCAAGAGACC.

This clone was observed at least ten times. Sequencing ends 3 residues short of the CDR3 end; the germline J gene provides the rest. This sequence joins TRBV2 and TRBJ1-1, with TRBD1 identical over 7 bases. The length of the CDR3 is 14 residues. Germline CDR1 reads SNHLY; CDR2 reads FYNNEI. V shed 9 bases and J 5 bases; nucleotides not matched to a gene: 12. The CDR3 protein is CASEGTAKMTEAFF. Incomplete CDR3 DNA: TGTGCCAGTGAAGGGACAGCTAAAATGACTGAA. The variable domain in full, completed from reference TRBV2 and TRBJ1-1, reads EPEVTQTPSHQVTQMGQEVILRCVPISNHLYFYWYRQILGQKVEFLVSFYNNEISEKSEIFDDQFSVERPDGSNFTLKIRSTKLEDSAMYFCASEGTAKMTEAFFGQGTRLTVV.

This clone was detected only a few times. From the germline J gene comes the end of the CDR3, since the read stops 3 residues before it. The rearrangement links TRBV6-1 to TRBJ1-2, with 7 bases lining up with TRBD1. V lost 3 bases and J lost 3; bases outside the gene matches: 4. The CDR3 sequence is 14 residues long. CDR1 and CDR2 from the germline V gene are MNHNS and SASEGT. The CDR3 bases that were read are TGTGCCAGCAGTGATATCGACAGGGACTATGGC. Translating gives CASSDIDRDYG. The entire CDR3 is CASSDIDRDYGYTF.

This clone was counted many times. Coverage ceases 3 residues before the CDR3 finishes, and the germline J gene fills in the end. The chain is built from TRBV11-2 and TRBJ1-1, with a tentative D call TRBD1 (6 bases). Trimming cost V 5 bases and J 4 bases, with 11 bases left between them. The CDR3 runs to 13 residues. Germline V gene sequence: CDR1 SGHAT, CDR2 FQNNGV. The CDR3 is CASSPGEGTEAFF. The DNA read from the CDR3 is TGTGCCAGCAGCCCAGGGGAAGGCACTGAA.

In this sample, this clone turned up many times. Read sequence stops 3 residues before the CDR3 end, and the germline J gene provides the missing end. The chain uses TRBV19 and TRBJ1-5; maybe TRBD1 (5 bases). The ends were cut back, 4 bases at V and 7 bases at J, with 17 bases in the middle. The CDR3 is made up of 15 amino acids. Germline V lookup: CDR1 LNHDA, CDR2 SQIVND (reference sequence). CDR3 region: CASSTLEGKNQPQHF. The part of the CDR3 DNA that was read is TGTGCCAGTAGTACCCTGGAGGGGAAAAACCAGCCC.

This clone was recorded many times. The CDR3 goes on 3 residues after the read ends, and that part is filled in from the germline J gene. This rearrangement joins TRBV11-2 to TRBJ1-6; 7 nucleotides agree with TRBD1. The CDR3 sequence is 12 residues long. The J segment lost 10 bases and the V segment lost 5 bases, leaving 2 bases of the junction unmatched. Looked up from germline, CDR1 is SGHAT and CDR2 is FQNNGV. CDR3 sequence reads: CASSTGVSPLHF. The CDR3 DNA, read in part, is TGTGCCAGCAGCACAGGGGTCTCACCC. The full variable domain, its missing parts supplied by reference TRBV11-2 and TRBJ1-6, is EAGVAQSPRYKIIEKRQSVAFWCNPISGHATLYWYQQILGQGPKLLIQFQNNGVVDDSQLPKDRFSAERLKGVDSTLKIQPAKLEDSAVYLCASSTGVSPLHFGNGTRLTVT.

This clone was seen many times. Read data end 3 residues before the CDR3 end; the end is taken from the germline J gene. The chain recombines TRBV19 with TRBJ1-1; a weak D match, TRBD1 (5 bases). Per germline, CDR1 LNHDA and CDR2 SQIVND (reference sequence). The CDR3 is made up of 17 amino acids. Trimming stripped 5 bases from V and 1 base from J, with 20 bases between. The CDR3 bases that were read are TGTGCCAGTAGTGAGGAAGAAGGGGCTCCCCGGAACACTGAA. Residues: CASSEEEGAPRNTE. The entire CDR3 protein reads CASSEEEGAPRNTEAFF.

In its sample, this clone was seen a few times. Read coverage stops 3 residues before the CDR3 terminus; the germline J gene supplies the remainder. The genes are TRBV7-2 and TRBJ1-2; TRBD1 might be the D (6 bases). The V gene's germline CDR1 is SGHTA and CDR2 FQGNSA. The CDR3 spans 14 residues. The sequenced part of the CDR3 DNA is TGTGCCAGCAGCCTAGGACAGCGCACAGATACC. Amino acids: CASSLGQRTDT. The entire CDR3 protein is CASSLGQRTDTYTF.

The table lists this clone with many counts. Read data end 3 residues before the CDR3 end; the end is taken from the germline J gene. The chain uses TRBV20-1 and TRBJ2-5; D is possibly TRBD1 (5 bases). This CDR3 contains 13 residues. Germline-derived CDR1 and CDR2 are DFQATT and SNEGSKA (reference sequence). V lost 6 bases, J lost 2 bases, and 13 bases lay in between. The CDR3 is CSAPEAGQETQYF. The part of the CDR3 DNA that was read is TGCAGTGCCCCCGAGGCAGGGCAAGAGACC.

This clone was recorded at least ten times. The observed sequence ends 3 residues before the CDR3 terminus, with the missing tail filled in from the germline J gene. The chain joins TRBV6-2 or TRBV6-3 to TRBJ2-3; TRBD2 matches 8 bases. There are 14 residues in the CDR3. Trimming took 7 bases from V and 2 from J; bases not matched to a gene: 5. CDR1 and CDR2 from the germline V gene are MNHEY and SVGEGT. The sequenced part of the CDR3 DNA is TGTGCCAGCACACCGGGGGGGGACACAGATACG. Protein sequence: CASTPGGDTDT. The whole CDR3 reads CASTPGGDTDTQYF.

This clone was found many times. The read comes to an end 3 residues before the CDR3 does, leaving the germline J gene to fill in the end. This sequence joins TRBV2 and TRBJ1-6; 7 bases match TRBD1. The CDR3 is made up of 17 amino acids. V lost 6 bases and J lost 9; bases outside the gene matches: 17. Looked up from germline, CDR1 is SNHLY and CDR2 is FYNNEI. CDR3: CASRSGQSDPRFSPLHF. The part of the CDR3 DNA that was read is TGTGCCAGCAGATCGGGACAGTCCGACCCAAGATTTTCACCC.

This clone was found many times. The CDR3 end lies 3 residues beyond the end of the read and is filled in from the germline J gene. This chain uses TRBV19 with TRBJ1-6; TRBD1 is a possible D gene (5 bases). CDR1 is LNHDA, CDR2 SQIVND, per germline (reference sequence). V was clipped by 3 bases and J by 6 bases, with 12 bases between them. This CDR3 spans 15 amino acids. The DNA read from the CDR3 is TGTGCCAGTAGTATTGCGGGGCAGACTAATTCACCC. Protein: CASSIAGQTNSP. The complete CDR3 protein is CASSIAGQTNSPLHF.

This clone was observed many times. The sequence runs out 3 residues before the end of the CDR3; the remainder is reconstructed from the germline J gene. This chain uses TRBV3-1 (or the pseudogene TRBV3-2) with TRBJ1-2; D is uncertain. V lost 7 bases to trimming and J lost 1 base, with 10 bases between them. The CDR3 extends over 13 amino acids. CDR1 and CDR2 (germline): LGHDT, YNNKEL (reference sequence). The CDR3 loop is CASTPRLNYGYTF. CDR3 DNA (partial): TGTGCCAGCACCCCCCGACTTAACTATGGC.

This clone came up many times. This CDR3 reads CASSPKGGVGGKETQYF. CDR3 bases read: TGTGCCAGCAGCCCCAAAGGGGGGGTAGGGGGAAAAGAGACC. The V and J genes are TRBV4-2 and TRBJ2-5; perhaps TRBD2 as D (7 bases). The CDR3 end falls 3 residues outside the read, so it is completed with the germline J gene. This CDR3 spans 17 amino acids. The ends were cut back, 4 bases at V and 3 bases at J, with 21 bases in the middle. Germline V gene sequence: CDR1 LGHNA, CDR2 YNFKEQ.

About this clone itself: A much larger clone lies one base from this, so it may be a read error. The CDR3 extends 3 residues past the end of the read, so its final part is completed from the germline J gene. The chain joins TRBV5-1 to TRBJ2-5; D is perhaps TRBD2 (5 bases). CDR3 size: 15 residues. Germline CDR1 and CDR2: SGHRS and YFSETQ. CDR3 protein: CASSPGLFLTDTQYF. The covered CDR3 bases are TGCGCCAGCAGCCCTGGACTTTTCCTCACAGATACC.

This clone showed up many times. The CDR3 end lies 3 residues beyond the end of the read and is filled in from the germline J gene. The chain joins TRBV5-1 to TRBJ2-6; D is possibly TRBD1 (5 bases). CDR3 length: 15 amino acids. Germline V gene lookup returns CDR1 SGHRS and CDR2 YFSETQ. The V end lost 4 bases, the J end lost 0 bases, and 8 bases lay between the germline ends. The covered CDR3 bases are TGCGCCAGCAGCGCAACAGGCTCTGGGGCCAACGTC. This sequence encodes CASSATGSGANV. The full CDR3 reads CASSATGSGANVLTF. Drawing the rest from reference TRBV5-1 and TRBJ2-6, the complete variable domain is KAGVTQTPRYLIKTRGQQVTLSCSPISGHRSVSWYQQTPGQGLQFLFEYFSETQRNKGNFPGRFSGRQFSNSRSEMNVSTLELGDSALYLCASSATGSGANVLTFGAGSRLTVL.